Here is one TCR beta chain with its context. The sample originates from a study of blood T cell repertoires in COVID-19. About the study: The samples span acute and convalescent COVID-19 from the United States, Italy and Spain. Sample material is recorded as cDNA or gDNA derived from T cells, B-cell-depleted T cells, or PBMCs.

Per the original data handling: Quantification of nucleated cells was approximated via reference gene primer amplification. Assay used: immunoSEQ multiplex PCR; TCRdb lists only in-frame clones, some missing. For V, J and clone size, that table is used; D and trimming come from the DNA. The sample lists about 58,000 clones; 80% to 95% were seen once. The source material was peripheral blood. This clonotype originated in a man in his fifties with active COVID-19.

The CDR3 is CASSLGRGGSNEQFF. The CDR3 region has the DNA TGCGCCAGCAGCTTGGGGAGGGGGGGCTCCAATGAGCAGTTCTTC. The chain combines TRBV5-1 with TRBJ2-1, with D possibly being TRBD2 (7 bases). The length of the CDR3 is 15 residues. Germline CDR1 SGHRS, CDR2 YFSETQ. The V end was cut by 0 bases, the J end by 6 bases, with 13 bases between.